This record looks at one TCR beta chain sequence and its context. The data belong to a study of cytomegalovirus exposure and HLA in healthy donors. Primers for the PCR totalled 60 Vbeta and 13 Jbeta. Here immunoSEQ multiplex PCR was the method, and the copy in TCRdb shows in-frame clones only, minus some. The sample carries around 170,000 clones, 82% recorded once. The source of this sequence is a man aged 40-50 years in good health and CMV-seronegative. The material sequenced was PBMCs.

CDR3 sequence (DNA): TGTGCCAGCAGCCAGACAGTCACCGGGGAGCTGTTTTTT. It codes for CASSQTVTGELFF. This chain links TRBV6-4 with TRBJ2-2; D possibly corresponds to TRBD1 (5 bases). Germline V gives CDR1 MRHNA, CDR2 SNTAGT. The CDR3 covers 13 residues. V was shortened by 6 bases and J by 4 bases, with 9 bases between the two germline ends.